Listed here is a single T cell receptor (beta chain). The sample belongs to a study of cytomegalovirus exposure and HLA in healthy donors. Sequencing used immunoSEQ multiplex PCR; TCRdb keeps in-frame clones, though not all of them. This table holds about 280,000 clones, more than 75% found once. CDR3 size: 18 residues. The germline V gene encodes CDR1 LGHNA and CDR2 YSLEER. Between the trimmed V and J ends, which lost 0 bases and 0 bases, there was a span of 15 bases. Material: PBMCs. The clonotype originates from a woman aged 18-29 years in good health and CMV-seronegative. The chain couples TRBV4-3 to TRBJ1-3; no clear D gene. The CDR3 DNA reads as TGCGCCAGCAGCCAAGACTTAGAACGAGATAACTCTGGAAACACCATATATTTT. Translating it yields CASSQDLERDNSGNTIYF.